The 29 T cell receptor beta chains below come from one sample, sequenced in a study of Tregs in tolerant kidney transplant recipients. TCRdb keeps only in-frame clones here, not all; method: immunoSEQ multiplex PCR. In all, the sample yields about 48,000 clones. The starting material was CD4+ T cells from blood, obtained before the transplant. These receptors were taken from a human donor who received a combined kidney and bone marrow transplant.

With regard to this clone: The read ends 3 residues shy of where the CDR3 ends; the end is completed using the germline J gene. The V and J genes are TRBV5-1 and TRBJ2-6, with 10 bases identical to TRBD1. CDR1 is SGHRS, CDR2 YFSETQ, per germline. The length of the CDR3 is 17 residues. The V gene end was trimmed by 4 bases and the J gene end by 4 bases; junction bases not matched to a gene: 8. CDR3 bases read: TGCGCCAGCAGCCACGGGACAGGGGTTTCCGGGGCCAACGTC. Protein product: CASSHGTGVSGANV. The full CDR3 protein is CASSHGTGVSGANVLTF.

A note on this clone: Read coverage stops 3 residues before the CDR3 terminus; the germline J gene supplies the remainder. The V call is TRBV19, the J call TRBJ2-2, with D uncertain. The ends were cut back, 4 bases at V and 2 bases at J, with 8 bases in the middle. CDR1 and CDR2 from the germline V gene are LNHDA and SQIVND (reference sequence). CDR3 size: 14 residues. The part of the CDR3 DNA that was read is TGTGCCAGTAGTAAGCTCTCAAACACCGGGGAG. The encoded protein is CASSKLSNTGE. The entire CDR3 reads CASSKLSNTGELFF.

As concerns this clone: Read sequence stops 3 residues before the CDR3 end, and the germline J gene provides the missing end. This rearrangement joins TRBV30 to TRBJ1-1; 8 positions match TRBD1. Germline CDR1 GTSNPN, CDR2 SVGIG (reference sequence). CDR3 length: 13 amino acids. CDR3 bases read: TGTGCCTGGAGTGTAACAGGGGGAGTGGGG. This encodes CAWSVTGGVG. The whole CDR3 reads CAWSVTGGVGAFF.

Remarks on this clone: The read terminates 3 residues before the CDR3 end, so the remaining end is supplied by the germline J gene. The chain recombines TRBV6-1 with TRBJ2-4; D possibly corresponds to TRBD1 (5 bases). The CDR3 runs 16 residues. V shed 1 base and J shed 1 base, with 11 bases lying between them. Germline V gene data show CDR1 as MNHNS and CDR2 as SASEGT. The part of the CDR3 DNA that was read is TGTGCCAGCAGTGAAGGGGCAGGGATGGCCAAAAACATT. The encoded protein is CASSEGAGMAKNI. The CDR3 as a whole reads CASSEGAGMAKNIQYF.

A note on this clone: The read terminates 3 residues before the CDR3 end, so the remaining end is supplied by the germline J gene. This chain joins TRBV19 and TRBJ1-2; TRBD1 is a possible D gene (5 bases). CDR1 and CDR2 (germline): LNHDA, SQIVND (reference sequence). CDR3 length equals 16 residues. Trimming took 3 bases from V and 4 from J, leaving 18 bases between them. The CDR3 loop is CASSIQQDRPAYGYTF. The sequenced part of the CDR3 DNA is TGTGCCAGTAGTATCCAACAAGACAGACCGGCCTATGGC.

A note on this clone: The read gets to within 3 residues of the CDR3 end, and the germline J gene fills in the rest. The genes are TRBV7-3 and TRBJ1-1, with 8 bases aligning to TRBD1. This CDR3 comprises 14 residues. V shed 4 bases and J 7 bases; nucleotides not matched to a gene: 8. Germline V CDR1 and CDR2: SGHTA, FQGTGA. The CDR3: CASSSTRDRFEAFF. CDR3 bases read: TGTGCCAGCAGCTCTACCCGGGACAGGTTTGAA.

On this clone itself: The read ends 3 residues shy of where the CDR3 ends; the end is completed using the germline J gene. The chain uses TRBV19 and TRBJ1-3; D remains ambiguous. Germline CDR1 LNHDA, CDR2 SQIVND (reference sequence). The germline V and J ends were trimmed by 3 bases and 2 bases, with 8 bases remaining between them. The CDR3 spans 14 residues. CDR3 in amino acids: CASSMMSPGNTIYF. CDR3 DNA, as far as it was read: TGTGCCAGTAGTATGATGAGCCCTGGAAACACC.

Note on this clone: The read gets to within 3 residues of the CDR3 end, and the germline J gene fills in the rest. This chain joins TRBV5-4 and TRBJ2-1, with TRBD1 matching over 10 bases. Trimming at V came to 4 bases and at J to 3 bases, leaving 4 bases not matched to a gene. The CDR3 runs to 15 residues. Germline lookup yields CDR1 SGHNT and CDR2 YYREEE (reference sequence). The CDR3 spells CASSLGQGVYNEQFF. The CDR3 DNA, read in part, is TGTGCCAGCAGCCTCGGACAGGGGGTCTACAATGAG.

With respect to this clone: With the read ending 3 residues before the CDR3 end, the germline J gene is used to fill in that end. The rearrangement joins TRBV5-1 to TRBJ2-2; the D gene is possibly TRBD1 (6 bases). Germline-derived CDR1 and CDR2 are SGHRS and YFSETQ. The V end was cut by 2 bases, the J end by 1 base, with 12 bases between. The CDR3 covers 16 residues. The CDR3 loop is CASSFAGAMNTGELFF. Partial CDR3 DNA: TGCGCCAGCAGCTTCGCAGGGGCTATGAACACCGGGGAG.

The sequenced CDR3 bases are TGTGCCTGGAGCCTTGGAGGGACAGGGAACACTGAA. Residues: CAWSLGGTGNTE. The whole CDR3 protein is CAWSLGGTGNTEAFF. The V call is TRBV30, the J call TRBJ1-1; 8 bases are a match to TRBD1. The CDR3 is cut off 3 residues early in the read; its end comes from the germline J gene. The junction had 7 bases not matched to a gene; V was cut back by 3 bases and J by 1 base. The CDR3 is 15 residues long. Looked up from germline, CDR1 is GTSNPN and CDR2 is SVGIG (reference sequence).

A word on this clone: The read halts 3 residues ahead of the CDR3 end, with the missing end drawn from the germline J gene. The chain recombines TRBV14 with TRBJ2-3, with 10 bases aligning to TRBD2. J gave up 6 bases and V 1 base, and 4 bases lay outside the gene matches. The germline V gene has CDR1 SGHDN and CDR2 FVKESK. The CDR3 totals 15 residues. This CDR3 is CASSQASGGLDTQYF. The CDR3 bases that were read are TGTGCCAGCAGCCAAGCTAGCGGGGGCCTCGATACG. The entire variable domain, with the rest obtained from reference TRBV14 and TRBJ2-3, is as follows: EAGVTQFPSHSVIEKGQTVTLRCDPISGHDNLYWYRRVMGKEIKFLLHFVKESKQDESGMPNNRFLAERTGGTYSTLKVQPAELEDSGVYFCASSQASGGLDTQYFGPGTRLTVL.

Worth noting for this clone: Read sequence stops 3 residues before the CDR3 end, and the germline J gene provides the missing end. The chain recombines TRBV18 with TRBJ2-1; 14 bases match TRBD2. Looked up from germline, CDR1 is KGHSH and CDR2 is LQKENI. This CDR3 contains 18 residues. The ends lost 2 bases at V and 9 bases at J; junction bases unmatched: 12. The CDR3 region is CASSPDSLGLAGVGEQFF. The sequenced part of the CDR3 DNA is TGTGCCAGCTCACCAGACTCTCTGGGACTAGCGGGAGTCGGTGAG.

Of note for this clone: The CDR3 end lies 3 residues beyond the end of the read and is filled in from the germline J gene. The chain employs TRBV11-2 and TRBJ2-3; D is uncertain. Deletions cut 6 bases from V and 4 bases from J, with 17 bases between. This CDR3 spans 15 amino acids. CDR1 is SGHAT and CDR2 is FQNNGV in the germline V gene. CDR3 loop: CASRKDNHPSDTQYF. The CDR3 DNA, read in part, is TGTGCCAGCAGAAAAGACAATCACCCCTCAGATACG.

Concerning this clone: The read terminates 3 residues ahead of where the CDR3 ends, so the germline J gene completes it. The chain couples TRBV5-1 to TRBJ2-5; tentatively, D is TRBD1 (7 bases). The CDR3 length is 15 residues. CDR1 and CDR2 from the germline V gene are SGHRS and YFSETQ. V shed 0 bases and J shed 1 base, with 10 bases lying between them. The CDR3 sequence: CASSLGRDSQETQYF. Incomplete CDR3 DNA: TGCGCCAGCAGCTTGGGGCGGGACAGCCAAGAGACC.

As concerns this clone: The read finishes 3 residues shy of the CDR3 end, and the germline J gene is used to complete it. The chain carries TRBV30 and TRBJ2-4; D gene unclear. This CDR3 has 12 amino acids. Germline lookup yields CDR1 GTSNPN and CDR2 SVGIG (reference sequence). The sequenced part of the CDR3 DNA is TGTGCCTGGAGTGGACCGGGTAAAATT. It is translated as CAWSGPGKI. The full-length CDR3 reads as CAWSGPGKIQYF.

With respect to this clone: The read ends 3 residues shy of where the CDR3 ends; the end is completed using the germline J gene. The chain combines TRBV6-2 or TRBV6-3 with TRBJ1-1, with D perhaps TRBD1 (5 bases). Germline-derived CDR1 and CDR2 are MNHEY and SVGEGT. The CDR3 has 15 amino acids. V lost 5 bases to trimming and J lost 1 base, with 14 bases between them. The CDR3 spells CASSAGDLRNTEAFF. Partial CDR3 DNA: TGTGCCAGCAGTGCCGGGGACTTACGGAACACTGAA.

Comments on this clone: The CDR3 is cut off 3 residues early in the read; its end comes from the germline J gene. The gene calls are TRBV18 and TRBJ1-5; D uncertain. V lost 6 bases and J 5 bases, leaving 14 bases between the germline ends. The CDR3 sequence is 14 residues long. The germline gives CDR1 KGHSH, CDR2 LQKENI. CDR3 amino acids: CASSESGSDQPQHF. The part of the CDR3 DNA that was read is TGTGCCAGCTCCGAGTCAGGCTCGGATCAGCCC.

The part of the CDR3 DNA that was read is TGTGCCAGCAGCTTGGATCCACTAGTCCAAGAGACC. It is translated as CASSLDPLVQET. The full CDR3 reads CASSLDPLVQETQYF. The chain has TRBV5-6 and TRBJ2-5, with a possible D match to TRBD2 (5 bases). The read stops 3 residues short of the end of the CDR3; the missing end is completed from the germline J gene. Trimming shortened V by 0 bases and J by 1 base, and 10 bases separated the two germline ends. The CDR3 runs to 15 residues. From germline, CDR1 is SGHDT and CDR2 YYEEEE.

As regards this clone: The sequenced fragment ends 3 residues before the CDR3 boundary, so the rest is inferred from the germline J gene. V and J are TRBV20-1 and TRBJ2-1, with 7 bases identical to TRBD1. Germline-derived CDR1 and CDR2 are DFQATT and SNEGSKA (reference sequence). Trimming at V came to 8 bases and at J to 2 bases, leaving 9 bases not matched to a gene. The CDR3 totals 14 residues. CDR3 DNA, as far as it was read: TGCAGTCCAAGGGACAGTAGCGCCTACAATGAG. Translating it yields CSPRDSSAYNE. The whole CDR3 protein reads CSPRDSSAYNEQFF.

A word on this clone: The read terminates 3 residues ahead of where the CDR3 ends, so the germline J gene completes it. This chain links TRBV2 with TRBJ1-5; the D gene is possibly TRBD1 (6 bases). The CDR3 has 15 amino acids. Germline CDR1 and CDR2: SNHLY and FYNNEI. Between the trimmed V and J ends, which lost 6 bases and 0 bases, there was a span of 12 bases. The DNA read from the CDR3 is TGTGCCAGCAGACCTCAGGGGAGTAGCAATCAGCCC. It codes for CASRPQGSSNQP. From start to end, the CDR3 is CASRPQGSSNQPQHF.

Details on this clone: The CDR3 end falls 3 residues outside the read, so it is completed with the germline J gene. The chain uses TRBV5-8 and TRBJ1-5; 8 nucleotides match TRBD1. The CDR3 runs 15 residues. CDR1 SGHTS and CDR2 YDEGEE come from the germline V gene. The ends lost 5 bases at V and 6 bases at J; junction bases unmatched: 10. CDR3 region: CASRYRTGNGQPQHF. The CDR3 bases that were read are TGTGCCAGCAGATATCGGACAGGGAATGGTCAGCCC.

To note about this clone: Coverage ceases 3 residues before the CDR3 finishes, and the germline J gene fills in the end. J is TRBJ1-1 and V is TRBV7-9; 7 bases align to TRBD1. The germline gives CDR1 SEHNR, CDR2 FQNEAQ (reference sequence). The CDR3 runs 15 residues. V dropped 5 bases and J dropped 0; count of bases not matched to a gene: 6. Incomplete CDR3 DNA: TGTGCCAGCAGCCCAGAGACAGGGATGAACACTGAA. As protein: CASSPETGMNTE. The CDR3 as a whole reads CASSPETGMNTEAFF.

In the case of this clone: The read terminates 3 residues before the CDR3 end, so the remaining end is supplied by the germline J gene. The rearrangement joins TRBV19 to TRBJ2-6; 8 nucleotides align to TRBD1. J gave up 0 bases and V 4 bases, and 2 bases lay outside the gene matches. There are 16 residues in the CDR3. Germline values: CDR1 LNHDA, CDR2 SQIVND (reference sequence). CDR3 loop: CASSRTGISGANVLTF. The covered CDR3 bases are TGTGCCAGTAGTAGGACAGGGATCTCTGGGGCCAACGTC.

Worth noting for this clone: From the germline J gene comes the end of the CDR3, since the read stops 3 residues before it. The rearrangement uses TRBV20-1 and TRBJ1-1; D not resolved. The ends were cut back, 3 bases at V and 5 bases at J, with 16 bases in the middle. Germline V CDR1 and CDR2: DFQATT, SNEGSKA (reference sequence). The CDR3 spans 14 residues. The CDR3 loop reads CSASSPAGATEAFF. Partial CDR3 DNA: TGCAGTGCTAGTAGTCCCGCCGGAGCGACTGAA.

Comment on this clone: The read gets to within 3 residues of the CDR3 end, and the germline J gene fills in the rest. The chain combines TRBV7-2 with TRBJ2-7; 11 bases agree with TRBD2. Per the germline V gene, CDR1 is SGHTA and CDR2 is FQGNSA. The CDR3 consists of 15 residues. Trimming removed 5 bases from V and 2 bases from J; junction bases left unmatched: 5. The CDR3 DNA, read in part, is TGTGCCAGCAGCCAGACTAGCGGGGCGACCTACGAG. Translating gives CASSQTSGATYE. The CDR3 in full is CASSQTSGATYEQYF.

As concerns this clone: Sequencing ends 3 residues short of the CDR3 end; the germline J gene provides the rest. The V call is TRBV28, the J call TRBJ2-7, with TRBD2 matching 7 bases. Germline CDR1 reads MDHEN; CDR2 reads SYDVKM. V was pared by 1 base and J by 5 bases, with 5 bases of the junction left unmatched. There are 14 residues in the CDR3. The CDR3 DNA, read in part, is TGTGCCAGCAGTTTATTGGCGGGAGTCCACGAG. Protein product: CASSLLAGVHE. In full, the CDR3 is CASSLLAGVHEQYF.

With regard to this clone: The CDR3 end is not reached by the read, which stops 3 residues before it; the germline J gene fills it in. The genes are TRBV11-2 and TRBJ1-1; D may be TRBD1 (5 bases). Germline CDR1 and CDR2: SGHAT and FQNNGV. Deletions cut 2 bases from V and 3 bases from J, with 7 bases between. The CDR3 contains 13 residues. CDR3 DNA, as far as it was read: TGTGCCAGCAGCTTACAGGGCGACACTGAA. Protein sequence: CASSLQGDTE. The full CDR3 reads CASSLQGDTEAFF.

Considering frequency, this clone is medium-sized. The CDR3 extends 3 residues past the end of the read, so its final part is completed from the germline J gene. V gene TRBV5-1 combines with J gene TRBJ1-2, with TRBD1 matching over 9 bases. CDR3 length: 14 residues. Looked up from germline, CDR1 is SGHRS and CDR2 is YFSETQ. Incomplete CDR3 DNA: TGCGCCAGCAGCTTGGATGGACAGGGGATCCAC. Its translation: CASSLDGQGIH. Given in full, the CDR3 is CASSLDGQGIHYTF.

In the case of this clone: The germline gene is not matched at one end of the junction; a read error may be the cause. The read terminates 3 residues before the CDR3 end, so the remaining end is supplied by the germline J gene. The V and J genes are TRBV4-2 and TRBJ2-3; 7 bases agree with TRBD1. CDR1 and CDR2 from the germline V gene are LGHNA and YNFKEQ. CDR3 length: 13 residues. CDR3 DNA (partial): TGCGCCAGCAGCCGGGACAGCTCAGATACG. It codes for CASSRDSSDT. From start to end, the CDR3 is CASSRDSSDTQYF.